The clone carrying this T cell receptor (beta chain) came up a few times. Its antigen remains unknown. This entry is derived from a study of T cells after yellow fever vaccination. Study-wide context: Low-cell-number fractions underwent preparation using SMART-Seq v4 Ultra Low Input. Findings of the study overall: The booster saw the reappearance of most primary-vaccination clones (roughly 96% CD4, 80% to 90% CD8). Across the CD4 and CD8 compartments, a small share of clonotypes was present in both.

For TCR, cDNA came from 5'RACE template switching, which added a universal primer site and UMIs. TCRdb independently ran MiXCR on the 5' RACE reads; one entry per CDR3 protein. The sample records 500,000 to 700,000 distinct CDR3 sequences, about a fifth being singletons. Germline CDR1 reads SQVTM; CDR2 reads ANQGSEA. Between the trimmed V and J ends, which lost 3 bases and 8 bases, there was a span of 10 bases. This CDR3 spans 11 amino acids. V and J are TRBV29-1 and TRBJ1-2; D is unresolved. This specimen was PBMCs, taken 15 days after the yellow fever booster vaccination. The TCR originated in a man between 25 and 39 years old who received the YFV17D yellow fever vaccine. CDR3 protein: CSVESLGGYTF. CDR3 bases: TGCAGCGTTGAGAGCCTGGGGGGCTACACCTTC. The full variable domain, in which reference TRBV29-1 and TRBJ1-2 provide the parts outside the CDR3, is SAVISQKPSRDICQRGTSLTIQCQVDSQVTMMFWYRQQPGQSLTLIATANQGSEATYESGFVIDKFPISRPNLTFSTLTVSNMSPEDSSIYLCSVESLGGYTFGSGTRLTVV.